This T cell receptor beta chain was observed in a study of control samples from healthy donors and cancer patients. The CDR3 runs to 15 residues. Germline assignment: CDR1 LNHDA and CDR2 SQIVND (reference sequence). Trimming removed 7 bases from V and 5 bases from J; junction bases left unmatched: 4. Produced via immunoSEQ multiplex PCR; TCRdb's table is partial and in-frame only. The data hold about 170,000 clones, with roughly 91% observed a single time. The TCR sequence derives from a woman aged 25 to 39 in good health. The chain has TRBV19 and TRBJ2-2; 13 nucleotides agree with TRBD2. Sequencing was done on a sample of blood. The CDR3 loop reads CASITSGGATGELFF. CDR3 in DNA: TGTGCCAGTATTACTAGCGGGGGGGCGACCGGGGAGCTGTTTTTT.